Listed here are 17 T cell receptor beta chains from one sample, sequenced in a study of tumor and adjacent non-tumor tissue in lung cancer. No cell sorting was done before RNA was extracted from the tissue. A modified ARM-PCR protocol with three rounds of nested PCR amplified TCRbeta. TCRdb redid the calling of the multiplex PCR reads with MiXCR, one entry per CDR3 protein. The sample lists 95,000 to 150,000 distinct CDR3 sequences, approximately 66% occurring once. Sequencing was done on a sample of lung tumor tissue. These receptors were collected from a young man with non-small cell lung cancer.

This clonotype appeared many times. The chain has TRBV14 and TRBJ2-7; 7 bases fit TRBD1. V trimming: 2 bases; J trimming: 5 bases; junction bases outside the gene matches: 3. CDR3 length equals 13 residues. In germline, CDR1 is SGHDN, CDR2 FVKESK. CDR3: CASSQNRGNEQYF. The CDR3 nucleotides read TGTGCCAGCAGCCAAAACAGGGGCAACGAGCAGTACTTC.

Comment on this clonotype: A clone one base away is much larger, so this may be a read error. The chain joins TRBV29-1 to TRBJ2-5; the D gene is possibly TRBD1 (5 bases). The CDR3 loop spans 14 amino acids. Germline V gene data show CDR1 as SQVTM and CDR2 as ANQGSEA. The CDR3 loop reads CNVEVQEPFLVQYF. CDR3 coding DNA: TGCAACGTTGAAGTACAGGAGCCGTTTCTGGTCCAGTACTTC.

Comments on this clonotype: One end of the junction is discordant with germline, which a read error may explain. DNA for the CDR3: TGTGCCAGTAGTCCCCGGGGGGGACCCCACAAAGAAACCCAGTACTTC. Translated, it gives CASSPRGGPHKETQYF. The J gene is TRBJ2-5, the V gene TRBV19, with 8 positions matching TRBD2. Germline V CDR1 and CDR2: LNHDA, SQIVND (reference sequence). This CDR3 has 16 amino acids.

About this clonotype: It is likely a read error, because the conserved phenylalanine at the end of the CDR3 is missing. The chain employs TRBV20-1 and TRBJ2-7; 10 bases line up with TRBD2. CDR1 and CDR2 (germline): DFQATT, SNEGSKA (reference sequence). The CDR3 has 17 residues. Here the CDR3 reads CRASTSGEERSSYEQYL. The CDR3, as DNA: TGCAGAGCTAGCACTAGCGGGGAAGAAAGAAGCTCCTACGAGCAGTACTTA.

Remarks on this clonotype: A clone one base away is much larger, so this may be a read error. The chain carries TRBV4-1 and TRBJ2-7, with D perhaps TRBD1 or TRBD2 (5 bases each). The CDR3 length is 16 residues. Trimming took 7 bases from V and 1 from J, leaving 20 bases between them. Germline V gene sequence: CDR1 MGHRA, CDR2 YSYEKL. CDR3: CASNSGPGSSSYEQYF. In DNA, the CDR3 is TGCGCCAGCAACTCAGGTCCAGGGAGTAGTTCCTACGAGCAGTACTTC.

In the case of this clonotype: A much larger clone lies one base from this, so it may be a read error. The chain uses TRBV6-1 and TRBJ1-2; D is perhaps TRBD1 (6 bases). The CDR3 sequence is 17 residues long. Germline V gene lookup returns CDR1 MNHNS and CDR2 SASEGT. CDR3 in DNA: TGTGCCAGCTGTGAAGCAGCCGGGACACCAGCTAACTATGGCTACACCTTC. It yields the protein CASCEAAGTPANYGYTF.

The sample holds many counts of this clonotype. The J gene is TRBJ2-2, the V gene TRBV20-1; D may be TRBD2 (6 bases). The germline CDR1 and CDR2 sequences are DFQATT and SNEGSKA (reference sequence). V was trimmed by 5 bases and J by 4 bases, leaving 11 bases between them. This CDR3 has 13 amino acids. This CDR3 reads CSASRLGTGELFF. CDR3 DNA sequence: TGCAGTGCTTCCCGACTAGGCACCGGGGAGCTGTTTTTT.

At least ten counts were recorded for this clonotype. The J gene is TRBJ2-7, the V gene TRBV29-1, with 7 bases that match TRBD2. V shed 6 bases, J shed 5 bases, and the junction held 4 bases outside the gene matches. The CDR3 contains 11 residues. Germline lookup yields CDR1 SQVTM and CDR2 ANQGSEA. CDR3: CSVGGKNEQYF. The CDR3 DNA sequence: TGCAGCGTGGGGGGGAAGAACGAGCAGTACTTC.

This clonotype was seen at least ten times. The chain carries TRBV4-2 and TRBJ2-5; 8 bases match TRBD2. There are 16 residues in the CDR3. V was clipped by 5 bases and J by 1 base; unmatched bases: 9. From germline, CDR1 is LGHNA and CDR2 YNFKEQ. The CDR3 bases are TGTGCCAGCAGCTATACCTACGGGGGGGCCCAAGAGACCCAGTACTTC. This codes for CASSYTYGGAQETQYF.

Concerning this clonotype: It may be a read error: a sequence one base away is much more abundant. The CDR3 DNA follows: TGTGCCAGACTCCCCTGTTTGAAAAGCATTCAGTACTTC. Amino acids: CARLPCLKSIQYF. The chain employs TRBV6-2 or TRBV6-3 and TRBJ2-4; D remains ambiguous. Germline V gene data show CDR1 as MNHEY and CDR2 as SVGEGT. This CDR3 region has 13 residues.

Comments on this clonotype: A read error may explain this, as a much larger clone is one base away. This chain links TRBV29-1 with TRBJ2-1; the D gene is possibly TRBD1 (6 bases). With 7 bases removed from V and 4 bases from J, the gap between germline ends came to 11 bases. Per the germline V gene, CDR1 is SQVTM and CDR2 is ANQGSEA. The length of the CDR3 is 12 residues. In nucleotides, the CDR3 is TGCAGCGGGGGGCAGGCATACAATGAGCAGTTCTTC. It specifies CSGGQAYNEQFF.

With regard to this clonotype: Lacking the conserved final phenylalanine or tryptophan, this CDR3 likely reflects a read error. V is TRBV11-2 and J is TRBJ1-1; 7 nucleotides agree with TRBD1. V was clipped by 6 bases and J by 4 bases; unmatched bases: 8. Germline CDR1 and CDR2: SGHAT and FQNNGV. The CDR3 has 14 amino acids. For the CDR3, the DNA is TGTGCCAGCAGTATCGGGACAGCCATCACTGAAGCTTTCATT. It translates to CASSIGTAITEAFI.

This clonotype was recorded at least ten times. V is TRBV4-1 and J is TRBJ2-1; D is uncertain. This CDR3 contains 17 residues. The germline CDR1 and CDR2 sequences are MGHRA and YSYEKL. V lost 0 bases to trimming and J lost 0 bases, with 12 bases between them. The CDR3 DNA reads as TGCGCCAGCAGCCAAGATGAGGCGCGGAACTCCTACAATGAGCAGTTCTTC. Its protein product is CASSQDEARNSYNEQFF.

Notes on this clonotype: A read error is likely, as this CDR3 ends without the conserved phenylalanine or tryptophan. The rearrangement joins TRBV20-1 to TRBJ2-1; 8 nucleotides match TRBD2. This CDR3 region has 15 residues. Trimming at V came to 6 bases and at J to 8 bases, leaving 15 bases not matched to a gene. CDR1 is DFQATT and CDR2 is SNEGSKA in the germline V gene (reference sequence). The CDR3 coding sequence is TGCAGTGCCCTGACCGCGACTAGCGTTCTTCATGAGCAGTTCCTC. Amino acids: CSALTATSVLHEQFL.

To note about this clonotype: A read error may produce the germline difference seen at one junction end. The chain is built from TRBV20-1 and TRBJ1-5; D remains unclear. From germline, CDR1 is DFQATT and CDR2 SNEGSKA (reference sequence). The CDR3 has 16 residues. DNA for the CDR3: TGTAGTGCTAGAGATCTACTGGGATATAGCAATCGGCCCCAGCATTTT. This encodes CSARDLLGYSNRPQHF.

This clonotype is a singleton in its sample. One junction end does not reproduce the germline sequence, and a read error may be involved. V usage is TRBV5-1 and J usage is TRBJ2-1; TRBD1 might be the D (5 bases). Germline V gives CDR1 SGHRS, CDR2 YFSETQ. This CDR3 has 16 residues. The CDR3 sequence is CANSLGAGLNYNEQFF. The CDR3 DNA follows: TGCGCCAACAGCTTAGGGGCAGGGCTCAACTACAATGAGCAGTTCTTC.

The CDR3 coding sequence is TGTGCCAGCCGACAGGGTAACCAAGAGACCCAGTACTTC. Protein product: CASRQGNQETQYF. V gene TRBV5-6 combines with J gene TRBJ2-5; 7 bases agree with TRBD1. The CDR3 is 13 residues long. Germline CDR1 is SGHDT and CDR2 is YYEEEE. Trimming at V came to 7 bases and at J to 0 bases, leaving 3 bases not matched to a gene.